This T cell receptor beta chain came from a study of monozygotic twins with inflammatory bowel disease. Regarding the study as a whole: IBD patients showed reduced TCRbeta diversity (inverse Simpson) versus healthy co-twins. Cells of different T cell subtypes could not be told apart.

TCRdb re-called the 5' RACE reads; one entry per CDR3 protein, DNA not given. The sample yields some 200,000 distinct CDR3 sequences, of which the top ten take up 1.5% to 2%. A note on this clonotype: The antigen is undetermined.

The CDR3 extends over 15 amino acids. Germline V CDR1 and CDR2: KGHSH, LQKENI. V and J are TRBV18 and TRBJ2-4. This TCR was sampled from a human donor with ulcerative colitis or Crohn's disease, or a healthy co-twin of an affected twin (not recorded which). The sample was blood. CDR3 in amino acids: CASSPTGESKNIQYF. The entire variable domain, with the rest obtained from reference TRBV18 and TRBJ2-4, is as follows: NAGVMQNPRHLVRRRGQEARLRCSPMKGHSHVYWYRQLPEEGLKFMVYLQKENIIDESGMPKERFSAEFPKEGPSILRIQQVVRGDSAAYFCASSPTGESKNIQYFGAGTRLSVL.